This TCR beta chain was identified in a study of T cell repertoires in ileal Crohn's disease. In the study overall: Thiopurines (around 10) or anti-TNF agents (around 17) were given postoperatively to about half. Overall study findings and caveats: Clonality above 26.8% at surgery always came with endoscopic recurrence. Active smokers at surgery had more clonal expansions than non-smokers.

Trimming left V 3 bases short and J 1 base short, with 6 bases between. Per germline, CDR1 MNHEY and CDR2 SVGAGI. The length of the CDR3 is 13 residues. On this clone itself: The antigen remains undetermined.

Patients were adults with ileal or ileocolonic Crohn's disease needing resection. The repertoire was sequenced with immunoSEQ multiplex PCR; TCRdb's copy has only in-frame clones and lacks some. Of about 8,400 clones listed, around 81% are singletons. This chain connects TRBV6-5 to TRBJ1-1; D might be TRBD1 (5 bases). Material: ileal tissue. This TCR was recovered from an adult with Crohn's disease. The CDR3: CASSYGGNTEAFF. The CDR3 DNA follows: TGTGCCAGCAGTTATGGGGGGAACACTGAAGCTTTCTTT.